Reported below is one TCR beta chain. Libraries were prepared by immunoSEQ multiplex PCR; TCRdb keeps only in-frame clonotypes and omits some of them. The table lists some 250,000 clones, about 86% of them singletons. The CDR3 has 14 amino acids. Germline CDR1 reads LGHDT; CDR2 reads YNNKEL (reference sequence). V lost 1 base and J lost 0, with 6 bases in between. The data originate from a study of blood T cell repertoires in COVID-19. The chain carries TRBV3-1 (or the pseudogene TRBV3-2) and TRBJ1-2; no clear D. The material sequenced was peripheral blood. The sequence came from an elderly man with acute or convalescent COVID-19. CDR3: CASSQAPANYGYTF. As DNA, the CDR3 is TGTGCCAGCAGCCAAGCCCCAGCTAACTATGGCTACACCTTC.